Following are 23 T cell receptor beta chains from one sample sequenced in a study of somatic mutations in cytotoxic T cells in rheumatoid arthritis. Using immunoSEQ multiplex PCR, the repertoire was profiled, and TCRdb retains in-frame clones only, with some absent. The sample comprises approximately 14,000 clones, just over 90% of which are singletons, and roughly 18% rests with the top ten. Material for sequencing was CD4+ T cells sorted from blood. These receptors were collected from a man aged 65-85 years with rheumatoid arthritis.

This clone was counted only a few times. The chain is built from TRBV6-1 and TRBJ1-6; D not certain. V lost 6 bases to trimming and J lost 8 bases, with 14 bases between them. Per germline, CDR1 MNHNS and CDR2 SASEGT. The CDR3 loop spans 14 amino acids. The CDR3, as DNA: TGTGCCAGCAGGCTGGGAGGGCGGCATTCACCCCTCCACTTT. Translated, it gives CASRLGGRHSPLHF.

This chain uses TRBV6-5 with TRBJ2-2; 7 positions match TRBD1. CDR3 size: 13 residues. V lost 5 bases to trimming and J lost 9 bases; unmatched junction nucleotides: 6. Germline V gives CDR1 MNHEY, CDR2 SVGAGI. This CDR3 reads CASSTGTAWELFF. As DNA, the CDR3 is TGTGCCAGCAGTACTGGGACAGCCTGGGAGCTGTTTTTT.

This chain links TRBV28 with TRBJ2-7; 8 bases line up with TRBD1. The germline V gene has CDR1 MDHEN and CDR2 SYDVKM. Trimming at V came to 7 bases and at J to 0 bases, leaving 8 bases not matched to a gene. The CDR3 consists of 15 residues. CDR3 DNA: TGTGCCAGCACCATGGGGGACAGGAGCTCCTACGAGCAGTACTTC. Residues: CASTMGDRSSYEQYF.

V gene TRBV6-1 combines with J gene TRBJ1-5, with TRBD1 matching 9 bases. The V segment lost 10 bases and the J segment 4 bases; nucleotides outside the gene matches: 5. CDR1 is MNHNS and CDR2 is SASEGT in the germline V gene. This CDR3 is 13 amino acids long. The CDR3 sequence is CATGGQGNQPQHF. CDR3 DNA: TGTGCCACCGGCGGACAGGGGAATCAGCCCCAGCATTTT.

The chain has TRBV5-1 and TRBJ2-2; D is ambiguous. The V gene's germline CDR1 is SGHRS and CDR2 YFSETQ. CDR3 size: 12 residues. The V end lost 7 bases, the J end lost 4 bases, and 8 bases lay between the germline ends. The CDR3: CASAQATGELFF. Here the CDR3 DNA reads TGCGCCAGCGCCCAAGCCACCGGGGAGCTGTTTTTT.

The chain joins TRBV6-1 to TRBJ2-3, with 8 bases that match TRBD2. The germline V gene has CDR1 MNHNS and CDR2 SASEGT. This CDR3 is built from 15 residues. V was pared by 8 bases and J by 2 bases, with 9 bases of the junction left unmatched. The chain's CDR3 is CASSPLLADTDTQYF. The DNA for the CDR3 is TGTGCCAGCTCCCCGTTACTAGCGGACACAGATACGCAGTATTTT.

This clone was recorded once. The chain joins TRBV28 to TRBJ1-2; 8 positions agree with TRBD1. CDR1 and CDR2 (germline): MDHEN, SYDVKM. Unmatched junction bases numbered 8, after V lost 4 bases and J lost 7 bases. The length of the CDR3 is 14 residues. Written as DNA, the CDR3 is TGTGCCAGCAGTTCACAGACAGGGGTTGGTGGCTACACCTTC. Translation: CASSSQTGVGGYTF.

Here the CDR3 DNA reads TGTGCCAGCAGCCCCGCGGAGGGCGGCTACAATGAGCAGTTCTTC. Translated: CASSPAEGGYNEQFF. The chain uses TRBV6-1 and TRBJ2-1; tentatively, D is TRBD2 (6 bases). The ends were cut back, 6 bases at V and 3 bases at J, with 15 bases in the middle. CDR1 is MNHNS and CDR2 is SASEGT in the germline V gene. The CDR3 consists of 15 residues.

CDR3 nucleotide sequence: TGTGCCAGCAGCGGTAGACAAGATGCTGAAGCTTTCTTT. It encodes CASSGRQDAEAFF. The chain couples TRBV11-1 to TRBJ1-1; no reliable D call. Trimming pared 5 bases from V and 6 bases from J, leaving 13 bases between. The length of the CDR3 is 13 residues. Germline CDR1 reads SGHAT; CDR2 reads FQDESV (reference sequence).

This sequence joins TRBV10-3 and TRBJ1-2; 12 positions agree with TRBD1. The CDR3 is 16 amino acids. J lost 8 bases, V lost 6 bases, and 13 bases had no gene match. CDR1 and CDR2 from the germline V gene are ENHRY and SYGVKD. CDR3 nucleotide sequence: TGTGCCATCAGGGGCGATCCGGGACAGGGGGCTTTGGGCTACACCTTC. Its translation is CAIRGDPGQGALGYTF.

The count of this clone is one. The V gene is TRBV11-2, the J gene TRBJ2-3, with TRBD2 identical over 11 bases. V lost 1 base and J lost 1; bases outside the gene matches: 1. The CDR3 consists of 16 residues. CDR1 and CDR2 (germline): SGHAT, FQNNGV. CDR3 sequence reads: CASSLALAGGTDTQYF. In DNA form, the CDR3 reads TGTGCCAGCAGCTTAGCACTAGCGGGAGGCACAGATACGCAGTATTTT.

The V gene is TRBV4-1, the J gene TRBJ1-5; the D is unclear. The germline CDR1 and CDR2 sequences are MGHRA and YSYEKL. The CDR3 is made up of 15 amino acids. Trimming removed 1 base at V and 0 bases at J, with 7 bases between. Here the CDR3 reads CASSQVSYSNQPQHF. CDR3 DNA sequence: TGCGCCAGCAGCCAAGTGTCCTATAGCAATCAGCCCCAGCATTTT.

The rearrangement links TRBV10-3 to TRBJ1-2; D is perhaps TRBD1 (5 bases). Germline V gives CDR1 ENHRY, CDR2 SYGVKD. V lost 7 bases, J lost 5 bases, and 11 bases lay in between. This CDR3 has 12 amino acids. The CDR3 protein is CAINTGEYGYTF. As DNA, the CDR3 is TGTGCCATCAATACAGGCGAATATGGCTACACCTTC.

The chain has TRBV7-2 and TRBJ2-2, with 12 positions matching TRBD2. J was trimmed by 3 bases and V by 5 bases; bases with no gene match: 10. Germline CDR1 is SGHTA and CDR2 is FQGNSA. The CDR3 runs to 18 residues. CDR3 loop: CASSGNRLAGADTGELFF. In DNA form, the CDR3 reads TGTGCCAGCAGCGGAAATCGACTAGCGGGGGCGGACACCGGGGAGCTGTTTTTT.

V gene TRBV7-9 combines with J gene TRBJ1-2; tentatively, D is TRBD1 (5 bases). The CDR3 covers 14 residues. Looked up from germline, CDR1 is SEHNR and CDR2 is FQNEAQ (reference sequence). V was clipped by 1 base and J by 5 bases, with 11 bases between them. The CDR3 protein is CASSLGLSGYGYTF. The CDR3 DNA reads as TGTGCCAGCAGCTTAGGGTTATCAGGGTATGGCTACACCTTC.

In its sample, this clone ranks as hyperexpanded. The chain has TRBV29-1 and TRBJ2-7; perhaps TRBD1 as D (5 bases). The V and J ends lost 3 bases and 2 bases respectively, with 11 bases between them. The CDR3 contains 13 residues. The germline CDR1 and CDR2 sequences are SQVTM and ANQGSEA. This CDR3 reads CSVEEQEPYEQYF. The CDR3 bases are TGCAGCGTTGAGGAACAGGAACCCTACGAGCAGTACTTC.

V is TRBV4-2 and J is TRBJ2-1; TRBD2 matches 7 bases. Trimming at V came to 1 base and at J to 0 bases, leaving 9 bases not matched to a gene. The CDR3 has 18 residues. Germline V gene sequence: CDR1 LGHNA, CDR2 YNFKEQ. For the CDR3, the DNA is TGTGCCAGCAGCCAAGTCCGGCCATCGGGGGGCTCCTACAATGAGCAGTTCTTC. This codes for CASSQVRPSGGSYNEQFF.

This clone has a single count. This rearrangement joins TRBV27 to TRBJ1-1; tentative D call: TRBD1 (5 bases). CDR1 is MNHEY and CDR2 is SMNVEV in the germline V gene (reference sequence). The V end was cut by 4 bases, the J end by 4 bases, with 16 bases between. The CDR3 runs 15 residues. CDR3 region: CASSSLGGGITEAFF. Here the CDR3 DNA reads TGTGCCAGCAGTTCACTGGGGGGGGGAATCACTGAAGCTTTCTTT.

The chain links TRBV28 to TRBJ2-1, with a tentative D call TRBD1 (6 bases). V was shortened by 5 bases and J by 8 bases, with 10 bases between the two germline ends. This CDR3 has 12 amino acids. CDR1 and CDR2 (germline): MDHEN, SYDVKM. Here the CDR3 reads CASSRQVHEQFF. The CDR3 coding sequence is TGTGCCAGCAGTAGACAGGTCCATGAGCAGTTCTTC.

The CDR3 loop reads CASRPGQGRDEQYF. The CDR3 DNA sequence: TGCGCCAGCCGCCCGGGACAGGGACGTGACGAGCAGTACTTC. The chain couples TRBV5-1 to TRBJ2-7; 9 positions match TRBD1. Germline V gene sequence: CDR1 SGHRS, CDR2 YFSETQ. The length of the CDR3 is 14 residues. V trimming: 7 bases; J trimming: 5 bases; junction bases outside the gene matches: 10.

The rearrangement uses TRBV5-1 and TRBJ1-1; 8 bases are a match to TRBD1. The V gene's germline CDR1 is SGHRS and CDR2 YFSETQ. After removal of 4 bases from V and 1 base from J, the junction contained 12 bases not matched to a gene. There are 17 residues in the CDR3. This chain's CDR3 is CASSNGQGGGGNTEAFF. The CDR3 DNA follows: TGCGCCAGCAGCAACGGACAGGGTGGTGGAGGGAACACTGAAGCTTTCTTT.

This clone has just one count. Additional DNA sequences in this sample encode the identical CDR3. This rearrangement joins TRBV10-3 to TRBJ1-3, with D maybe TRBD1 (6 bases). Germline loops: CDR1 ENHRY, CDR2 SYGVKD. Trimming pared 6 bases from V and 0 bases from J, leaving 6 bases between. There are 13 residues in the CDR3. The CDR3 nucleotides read TGTGCCATCAGGGACAGCTCTGGAAACACCATATATTTT. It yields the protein CAIRDSSGNTIYF.

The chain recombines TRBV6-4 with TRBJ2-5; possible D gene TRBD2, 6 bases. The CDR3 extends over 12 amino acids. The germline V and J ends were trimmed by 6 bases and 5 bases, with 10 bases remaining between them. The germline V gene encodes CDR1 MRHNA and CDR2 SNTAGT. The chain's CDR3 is CASREGGETQYF. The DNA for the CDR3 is TGTGCCAGCAGGGAAGGAGGGGAGACCCAGTACTTC.